The 28 T cell receptor beta chains below all came from one sample that was sequenced in a study of T cells in Graves' hyperthyroidism and ophthalmopathy. Template material for amplifying TCR beta CDR3 regions consisted of RNA transcripts. A first-round RT-PCR of the TCR CDR3 used the HTBI primer set. TCRdb re-called the multiplex PCR reads with MiXCR, one entry per CDR3 protein. The sample shows about 700,000 distinct CDR3 sequences, approximately 15% of them seen only once. The sample was blood. Every receptor here comes from a young woman with Graves' hyperthyroidism.

In this sample, this clonotype turned up a few times. This chain uses TRBV12-3 or TRBV12-4 with TRBJ2-1; 12 bases align to TRBD1. The CDR3 consists of 16 residues. V was pared by 6 bases and J by 7 bases, with 10 bases of the junction left unmatched. CDR3 residues: CASRPPGQGARNEQFF. CDR3 nucleotides: TGTGCCAGCAGACCACCGGGACAGGGGGCTCGAAATGAGCAGTTCTTC.

The chain employs TRBV19 and TRBJ2-1, with 8 bases matching TRBD2. CDR1 and CDR2 from the germline V gene are LNHDA and SQIVND (reference sequence). Trimming at V came to 3 bases and at J to 0 bases, leaving 10 bases not matched to a gene. The CDR3 is 18 amino acids. CDR3 loop: CASSIWSGRWGSYNEQFF. The CDR3 bases are TGTGCCAGTAGTATCTGGAGCGGGAGATGGGGCTCCTACAATGAGCAGTTCTTC.

The sample holds many counts of this clonotype. CDR3 bases: TGTGCCAGCAGCCAAGGGACAGGTAATAGCAATCAGCCCCAGCATTTT. Protein: CASSQGTGNSNQPQHF. The chain uses TRBV3-1 and TRBJ1-5, with TRBD1 matching 7 bases. This CDR3 is built from 16 residues. Germline V gene lookup returns CDR1 LGHDT and CDR2 YNNKEL (reference sequence). Trimming cost V 1 base and J 0 bases; bases outside gene matches: 3. Full variable domain (rest looked up from reference TRBV3-1 and TRBJ1-5): DTAVSQTPKYLVTQMGNDKSIKCEQNLGHDTMYWYKQDSKKFLKIMFSYNNKELIINETVPNRFSPKSPDKAHLNLHINSLELGDSAVYFCASSQGTGNSNQPQHFGDGTRLSIL.

This clonotype was picked up many times. V gene TRBV7-2 combines with J gene TRBJ1-1; no firm D call. Between the trimmed V and J ends, which lost 5 bases and 3 bases, there was a span of 10 bases. Germline lookup yields CDR1 SGHTA and CDR2 FQGNSA. The CDR3 is 13 residues long. The CDR3 here is CASSRSQYTEAFF. CDR3 DNA: TGTGCCAGCAGCCGGTCACAGTACACTGAAGCTTTCTTT.

V usage is TRBV6-2 or TRBV6-3 and J usage is TRBJ1-5; the D gene is possibly TRBD1 (5 bases). CDR1 and CDR2 from the germline V gene are MNHEY and SVGEGT. CDR3 length: 15 residues. Trimming stripped 7 bases from V and 0 bases from J, with 13 bases between. The CDR3 nucleotides are TGTGCCAGCATACCAGGGCCTATTAGCAATCAGCCCCAGCATTTT. Amino acids: CASIPGPISNQPQHF.

V is TRBV6-1 and J is TRBJ2-2; the D gene is possibly TRBD2 (5 bases). The CDR3 sequence is 12 residues long. Per the germline V gene, CDR1 is MNHNS and CDR2 is SASEGT. The V and J ends lost 11 bases and 1 base respectively, with 8 bases between them. This chain's CDR3 is CAGRGNTGELFF. In DNA, the CDR3 is TGTGCCGGTCGGGGGAACACCGGGGAGCTGTTTTTT.

This clonotype has more than one count but fewer than ten. The chain links TRBV11-2 to TRBJ2-4, with no clear D. V lost 5 bases to trimming and J lost 12 bases, with 14 bases between them. There are 12 residues in the CDR3. CDR1 and CDR2 from the germline V gene are SGHAT and FQNNGV. The CDR3 sequence: CASSARRYTQYF. DNA for the CDR3: TGTGCCAGCAGCGCACGGCGGTACACTCAGTACTTC.

CDR3 nucleotides: TGCAGCGTTGTTAGGGCCTACACTGAAGCTTTCTTT. Translation gives CSVVRAYTEAFF. The chain uses TRBV29-1 and TRBJ1-1; the D is unclear. Deletions cut 4 bases from V and 3 bases from J, with 9 bases between. The V gene's germline CDR1 is SQVTM and CDR2 ANQGSEA. The CDR3 is 12 amino acids.

This clonotype has a handful of counts. The chain joins TRBV7-9 to TRBJ2-6; weak D call: TRBD1 (6 bases). The germline gives CDR1 SEHNR, CDR2 FQNEAQ (reference sequence). This CDR3 is built from 16 residues. V was shortened by 1 base and J by 0 bases, with 7 bases between the two germline ends. CDR3 sequence (DNA): TGTGCCAGCAGCTTAGACAGGGTCTCTGGGGCCAACGTCCTGACTTTC. Encoded protein: CASSLDRVSGANVLTF.

The chain joins TRBV19 to TRBJ1-2; TRBD1 agrees at 8 bases. Unmatched junction bases numbered 4, after V lost 5 bases and J lost 8 bases. CDR1 LNHDA and CDR2 SQIVND come from the germline V gene (reference sequence). The CDR3 covers 12 residues. The CDR3 reads CASSQGAEGYTF. DNA for the CDR3: TGTGCCAGTAGTCAGGGGGCCGAAGGCTACACCTTC.

This clonotype has at least ten counts. The V call is TRBV18, the J call TRBJ2-2, with D possibly being TRBD2 (5 bases). The germline CDR1 and CDR2 sequences are KGHSH and LQKENI. The CDR3 is made up of 15 amino acids. Deletions cut 1 base from V and 2 bases from J, with 8 bases between. CDR3 protein: CASSPRRDNTGELFF. CDR3 DNA sequence: TGTGCCAGCTCACCACGTCGGGATAACACCGGGGAGCTGTTTTTT. Based on the CDR3 plus reference TRBV18 and TRBJ2-2, the full variable domain is NAGVMQNPRHLVRRRGQEARLRCSPMKGHSHVYWYRQLPEEGLKFMVYLQKENIIDESGMPKERFSAEFPKEGPSILRIQQVVRGDSAAYFCASSPRRDNTGELFFGEGSRLTVL.

In this sample, this clonotype turned up a few times. One junction end disagrees with the germline gene, perhaps due to a read error. The gene calls are TRBV12-3 or TRBV12-4 and TRBJ2-5; D is unclear. The CDR3 contains 11 residues. CDR3 nucleotide sequence: TGTGCCAGCAGTTTAGGAGAGACCAAGTACTTC. It codes for CASSLGETKYF.

This clonotype has more than one count but fewer than ten. V and J are TRBV4-3 and TRBJ1-2; unclear D gene. V was cut by 0 bases and J by 5 bases, with 7 bases left in between. The CDR3 loop spans 13 amino acids. Germline V CDR1 and CDR2: LGHNA, YSLEER. CDR3 in amino acids: CASSQDHPYGYTF. As DNA, the CDR3 is TGCGCCAGCAGCCAAGATCACCCATATGGCTACACCTTC.

This clonotype was detected only a few times. The rearrangement links TRBV7-8 to TRBJ1-5; TRBD1 is a possible D gene (6 bases). Trimming took 8 bases from V and 0 from J, leaving 14 bases between them. The V gene's germline CDR1 is SGHVS and CDR2 FQNEAQ. The CDR3 consists of 15 residues. The CDR3 sequence: CASGKGGYSNQPQHF. DNA for the CDR3: TGTGCCAGCGGAAAGGGGGGATATAGCAATCAGCCCCAGCATTTT.

Comments on this clonotype: Because the CDR3 is missing its conserved closing phenylalanine or tryptophan, this is likely a read error. The chain couples TRBV18 to TRBJ1-1; D unclear. Germline CDR1 and CDR2: KGHSH and LQKENI. The CDR3 consists of 12 residues. The V end was cut by 6 bases, the J end by 7 bases, with 12 bases between. The CDR3 bases are TGTGCCAGCTCCCCCGGCCCGGGTGAAGCTTTCCTT. It specifies CASSPGPGEAFL.

The chain links TRBV12-3 or TRBV12-4 to TRBJ2-5, with a weak D call TRBD1 (5 bases). CDR3 size: 14 residues. V shed 5 bases and J shed 0 bases, with 10 bases lying between them. CDR3 DNA sequence: TGTGCCAGCAGTGAACAGGACAACCAAGAGACCCAGTACTTC. As protein: CASSEQDNQETQYF.

The V call is TRBV19, the J call TRBJ2-7; either TRBD1 or TRBD2 may fit D (5 bases each). The CDR3 spans 13 residues. The V and J ends lost 5 bases and 6 bases respectively, with 14 bases between them. Germline CDR1 and CDR2: LNHDA and SQIVND (reference sequence). CDR3 region: CASSPRAGSEQYF. In DNA form, the CDR3 reads TGTGCCAGTAGTCCTAGGGCAGGGAGCGAGCAGTACTTC. Together with reference TRBV19 and TRBJ2-7, the CDR3 gives the full variable domain: DGGITQSPKYLFRKEGQNVTLSCEQNLNHDAMYWYRQDPGQGLRLIYYSQIVNDFQKGDIAEGYSVSREKKESFPLTVTSAQKNPTAFYLCASSPRAGSEQYFGPGTRLTVT.

The table lists this clonotype with many counts. The chain recombines TRBV20-1 with TRBJ2-5; D possibly corresponds to TRBD1 (6 bases). CDR1 is DFQATT, CDR2 SNEGSKA, per germline (reference sequence). Deletions cut 6 bases from V and 4 bases from J, with 18 bases between. The CDR3 covers 14 residues. CDR3 DNA: TGCAGTGCCCCTATGCAGGGGCGAGGAGAGACCCAGTACTTC. This codes for CSAPMQGRGETQYF.

This clonotype was counted many times. The chain combines TRBV20-1 with TRBJ1-1, with a tentative D call TRBD1 (6 bases). Trimming took off 7 bases at V and 1 base at J, with 13 bases between the two ends. The V gene's germline CDR1 is DFQATT and CDR2 SNEGSKA (reference sequence). The CDR3 contains 13 residues. DNA of the CDR3: TGCAGTGTTCCACAGGGAAAGAACACTGAAGCTTTCTTT. It translates to CSVPQGKNTEAFF.

This clonotype occurred many times. The V and J genes are TRBV18 and TRBJ1-4, with D unresolved. The CDR3 totals 12 residues. Germline V gene lookup returns CDR1 KGHSH and CDR2 LQKENI. Trimming cost V 3 bases and J 8 bases, with 7 bases left between them. Written as DNA, the CDR3 is TGTGCCAGCTCACCTAGACCCGAAAAACTGTTTTTT. Residues: CASSPRPEKLFF.

Many counts were recorded for this clonotype. J is TRBJ2-7 and V is TRBV6-2 or TRBV6-3, with D tentatively TRBD1 or TRBD2 (5 bases each). Trimming removed 5 bases from V and 1 base from J, with 15 bases in between. The CDR3 extends over 15 amino acids. Germline V gene sequence: CDR1 MNHEY, CDR2 SVGEGT. The CDR3 region has the DNA TGTGCCAGCAGTCGCTCCGGGACGTTTTCCTACGAGCAGTACTTC. This sequence encodes CASSRSGTFSYEQYF.

V usage is TRBV6-5 and J usage is TRBJ2-1; TRBD2 matches at 7 bases. The CDR3 consists of 16 residues. Germline V gene data show CDR1 as MNHEY and CDR2 as SVGAGI. After removal of 0 bases from V and 7 bases from J, the junction contained 9 bases not matched to a gene. CDR3 DNA sequence: TGTGCCAGCAGTTACTCGGGTAGCGGGTTCGGGAATGAGCAGTTCTTC. Amino acid sequence: CASSYSGSGFGNEQFF.

This clonotype was observed many times. V and J are TRBV2 and TRBJ2-7; 9 bases fit TRBD2. There are 15 residues in the CDR3. V was pared by 2 bases and J by 4 bases, with 6 bases of the junction left unmatched. Germline CDR1 SNHLY, CDR2 FYNNEI. This chain's CDR3 is CASSESTSGSYEQYF. The CDR3 DNA sequence: TGTGCCAGCAGTGAATCGACTAGCGGTAGTTACGAGCAGTACTTC.

This clonotype was detected ten times or more. The rearrangement links TRBV7-9 to TRBJ2-1; 10 bases are a match to TRBD2. Germline lookup yields CDR1 SEHNR and CDR2 FQNEAQ (reference sequence). The CDR3 runs to 17 residues. The ends lost 5 bases at V and 3 bases at J; junction bases unmatched: 10. CDR3 DNA sequence: TGTGCCAGCAGCCCGCCGGCTAGCGGGAGTATCTACAATGAGCAGTTCTTC. Protein product: CASSPPASGSIYNEQFF.

This clonotype was seen many times. The chain carries TRBV18 and TRBJ2-3; D is ambiguous. The CDR3 covers 14 residues. V lost 3 bases, J lost 2 bases, and 9 bases lay in between. The V gene's germline CDR1 is KGHSH and CDR2 LQKENI. The CDR3 DNA reads as TGTGCCAGCTCACCGACAAGCACCACAGATACGCAGTATTTT. It encodes CASSPTSTTDTQYF.

As to this clonotype: Given a much more abundant clone one base away, this may be a read error. V and J are TRBV20-1 and TRBJ2-1; weak D call: TRBD2 (5 bases). TRBJ2-7 matches the DNA end more closely, so the J call is doubtful. The CDR3 consists of 15 residues. The germline V gene has CDR1 DFQATT and CDR2 SNEGSKA (reference sequence). The CDR3, as DNA: TGCAGTGCTACTACGGCCAGCGGCAGCTACAATGAGCAGTACTTC. It specifies CSATTASGSYNEQYF.

The chain uses TRBV6-1 and TRBJ2-5; tentative D call: TRBD1 (6 bases). This CDR3 has 13 amino acids. Germline lookup yields CDR1 MNHNS and CDR2 SASEGT. V lost 6 bases and J lost 5, with 13 bases in between. CDR3 nucleotides: TGTGCCAGCAGACGACAGGTCCGGGAGACCCAGTACTTC. This codes for CASRRQVRETQYF.

This clonotype was picked up a small number of times. The V and J genes are TRBV20-1 and TRBJ2-3; D gene ambiguous. Trimming took 3 bases from V and 4 from J, leaving 20 bases between them. This CDR3 region has 16 residues. Germline V gene lookup returns CDR1 DFQATT and CDR2 SNEGSKA (reference sequence). CDR3 loop: CSARALGASWADTQYF. The CDR3 nucleotides are TGCAGTGCTAGGGCCCTAGGAGCGAGCTGGGCAGATACGCAGTATTTT.